Below are 15 T cell receptor beta chains sequenced from a single sample in a study of blood T cell repertoires in COVID-19. The method was immunoSEQ multiplex PCR; TCRdb's version includes in-frame clones alone and lacks a portion of them. The sample yields 100,000 or so clones, 87% seen once. Sequencing input: peripheral blood. These receptors were taken from a woman in her thirties with acute or convalescent COVID-19.

The V and J genes are TRBV12-3 or TRBV12-4 and TRBJ2-7, with D unresolved. The CDR3 runs 12 residues. The V gene lost 3 bases and the J gene lost 7 bases, with 10 bases spanning the gap. CDR3 sequence (DNA): TGTGCCAGCAGTTTTGGAGTAATTGAGCAGTACTTC. Encoded protein: CASSFGVIEQYF.

This chain links TRBV4-2 with TRBJ2-3; TRBD2 matches at 8 bases. CDR3 length: 18 residues. The V gene's germline CDR1 is LGHNA and CDR2 YNFKEQ. The V gene end was trimmed by 0 bases and the J gene end by 0 bases; junction bases not matched to a gene: 8. The DNA of the CDR3 is TGTGCCAGCAGCCAAGATCGAGCTAGCGGGTTTAGCACAGATACGCAGTATTTT. This sequence encodes CASSQDRASGFSTDTQYF.

The chain recombines TRBV29-1 with TRBJ2-7; tentatively, D is TRBD2 (5 bases). Trimming cost V 6 bases and J 7 bases, with 10 bases left between them. Germline CDR1 SQVTM, CDR2 ANQGSEA. The CDR3 is 10 residues long. CDR3 DNA: TGCAGCGTGTCCCCGGGGGAGCAGTACTTC. Its protein product is CSVSPGEQYF.

This rearrangement joins TRBV18 to TRBJ2-7; maybe TRBD1 (7 bases). Germline lookup yields CDR1 KGHSH and CDR2 LQKENI. The CDR3 length is 16 residues. V gave up 6 bases and J gave up 3 bases, with 21 bases separating them. CDR3 nucleotide sequence: TGTGCCAGCTCCCCTAGACAGGGAGGAGACAGCTACGAGCAGTACTTC. It is translated as CASSPRQGGDSYEQYF.

This clone occurred once. The chain couples TRBV11-3 to TRBJ1-5, with 7 bases aligning to TRBD1. V was pared by 4 bases and J by 3 bases, with 12 bases of the junction left unmatched. Germline V lookup: CDR1 SGHNT, CDR2 YENEEA. The CDR3 totals 17 residues. The chain's CDR3 is CASSSNDRVRVNQPQHF. As DNA, the CDR3 is TGTGCCAGCAGCTCCAACGACAGGGTAAGGGTCAATCAGCCCCAGCATTTT.

The rearrangement links TRBV3-1 (or the pseudogene TRBV3-2) to TRBJ2-7, with TRBD1 as a possible D gene (6 bases). The germline V and J ends were trimmed by 0 bases and 0 bases, with 12 bases remaining between them. The CDR3 is 16 amino acids. From germline, CDR1 is LGHDT and CDR2 YNNKEL (reference sequence). CDR3 DNA sequence: TGTGCCAGCAGCCAAGATAGGGGGAGCAGCTCCTACGAGCAGTACTTC. Its protein product is CASSQDRGSSSYEQYF.

The chain links TRBV19 to TRBJ2-2, with D perhaps matching TRBD1 (5 bases). CDR1 is LNHDA, CDR2 SQIVND, per germline (reference sequence). The CDR3 runs to 13 residues. Between the trimmed V and J ends, which lost 5 bases and 6 bases, there was a span of 10 bases. The DNA for the CDR3 is TGTGCCAGTAGTCCTCAGGGTTCCGGGGAGCTGTTTTTT. Translating it yields CASSPQGSGELFF.

Points on this clone: Other DNA sequences of this sample code for an identical CDR3. V and J are TRBV27 and TRBJ1-5; D may be TRBD1 (5 bases). The CDR3 has 14 residues. Germline lookup yields CDR1 MNHEY and CDR2 SMNVEV (reference sequence). V shed 5 bases and J shed 4 bases, with 12 bases lying between them. The CDR3 region is CASSPDRSNQPQHF. The CDR3, as DNA: TGTGCCAGCAGTCCAGACAGATCTAATCAGCCCCAGCATTTT.

The J gene is TRBJ1-3, the V gene TRBV28, with D possibly matching TRBD1 (6 bases). CDR3 length equals 14 residues. Per the germline V gene, CDR1 is MDHEN and CDR2 is SYDVKM. V was trimmed by 6 bases and J by 10 bases, leaving 19 bases between them. CDR3 residues: CASSADSQRGTIYF. In DNA, the CDR3 is TGTGCCAGCAGCGCCGACAGCCAAAGGGGGACCATATATTTT.

The chain couples TRBV7-9 to TRBJ1-6; 7 nucleotides line up with TRBD1. With V trimmed by 4 bases and J by 11 bases, 2 bases remained unmatched. Germline CDR1 SEHNR, CDR2 FQNEAQ (reference sequence). This CDR3 has 12 amino acids. The CDR3 loop is CASSWDRPPLHF. In DNA, the CDR3 is TGTGCCAGCAGCTGGGACAGACCACCCCTCCACTTT.

The V and J genes are TRBV6-5 and TRBJ2-7; 9 bases are a match to TRBD1. Germline-derived CDR1 and CDR2 are MNHEY and SVGAGI. V lost 6 bases and J lost 2; bases outside the gene matches: 8. The CDR3 is 15 residues long. CDR3: CASRPGTGFAYEQYF. The DNA for the CDR3 is TGTGCCAGCAGGCCCGGGACAGGGTTCGCCTACGAGCAGTACTTC.

This chain links TRBV7-2 with TRBJ2-7; 13 nucleotides agree with TRBD2. This CDR3 comprises 18 residues. CDR1 and CDR2 (germline): SGHTA, FQGNSA. V was pared by 5 bases and J by 3 bases, with 13 bases of the junction left unmatched. CDR3 bases: TGTGCCAGCAGCCGTGGGACTAGCGGGGCCCAACAGGGCTACGAGCAGTACTTC. This encodes CASSRGTSGAQQGYEQYF.

J is TRBJ1-4 and V is TRBV4-1; possibly TRBD1 for D (6 bases). Trimming removed 7 bases from V and 8 bases from J, with 20 bases in between. CDR1 is MGHRA and CDR2 is YSYEKL in the germline V gene. There are 15 residues in the CDR3. The chain's CDR3 is CASTLMVGQGEKLFF. For the CDR3, the DNA is TGCGCCAGCACCCTGATGGTAGGGCAGGGGGAAAAACTGTTTTTT.

The chain uses TRBV27 and TRBJ1-1, with TRBD1 matching 7 bases. There are 19 residues in the CDR3. V was pared by 2 bases and J by 1 base, with 16 bases of the junction left unmatched. Germline V CDR1 and CDR2: MNHEY, SMNVEV (reference sequence). The CDR3 DNA reads as TGTGCCAGCAGTTTAAGCCCCCTCTTATGGGGACAGACGAACACTGAAGCTTTCTTT. Its protein is CASSLSPLLWGQTNTEAFF.

Concerning this clone: The same CDR3 can be traced to other DNA sequences in this sample. The chain joins TRBV3-1 (or the pseudogene TRBV3-2) to TRBJ1-2, with D hard to call. Germline CDR1 LGHDT, CDR2 YNNKEL (reference sequence). CDR3 length: 13 residues. V lost 2 bases and J lost 4, with 8 bases in between. CDR3 protein: CASSQRAGYGYTF. CDR3 bases: TGTGCCAGCAGCCAAAGGGCGGGCTATGGCTACACCTTC.